These 29 T cell receptor beta chains came from one sample sequenced in a study of blood T cell repertoires in COVID-19. The assay was immunoSEQ multiplex PCR, and TCRdb's table has in-frame clones only and misses some. The sample records around 200,000 clones, roughly 75% being singletons. Source material: peripheral blood. These receptors all come from a woman aged 70 to 79 with acute or convalescent COVID-19.

This chain uses TRBV6-4 with TRBJ1-2; unclear D gene. Trimming left V 6 bases short and J 1 base short, with 3 bases between. This CDR3 has 11 residues. Per the germline V gene, CDR1 is MRHNA and CDR2 is SNTAGT. CDR3 residues: CASSVNYGYTF. The CDR3 coding sequence is TGTGCCAGCAGCGTTAACTATGGCTACACCTTC.

The gene calls are TRBV20-1 and TRBJ2-1, with TRBD1 matching 11 bases. Germline loops: CDR1 DFQATT, CDR2 SNEGSKA (reference sequence). V lost 3 bases and J lost 10; bases outside the gene matches: 14. CDR3 size: 16 residues. The CDR3 spells CSASYNVWTGGNEQFF. CDR3 DNA sequence: TGCAGTGCTAGTTATAACGTCTGGACAGGGGGCAACGAGCAGTTCTTC.

Of note for this clone: This sequence may be a read error, since a much larger clone differs from it by one base. The rearrangement uses TRBV2 and TRBJ2-1; D uncertain. The germline V and J ends were trimmed by 4 bases and 4 bases, with 5 bases remaining between them. Germline CDR1 reads SNHLY; CDR2 reads FYNNEI. The CDR3 sequence is 12 residues long. DNA of the CDR3: TGTGCCAGCAGTGTCGGGTACAATGAGCAGTTCTTC. Protein sequence: CASSVGYNEQFF.

This chain connects TRBV2 to TRBJ2-2; 7 bases fit TRBD2. V shed 1 base and J 3 bases; nucleotides not matched to a gene: 2. CDR3 length: 15 amino acids. Per germline, CDR1 SNHLY and CDR2 FYNNEI. The chain's CDR3 is CASSEGGLYTGELFF. CDR3 nucleotide sequence: TGTGCCAGCAGTGAAGGGGGACTATACACCGGGGAGCTGTTTTTT.

A few counts support this clone. V and J are TRBV28 and TRBJ1-1; D is undetermined. From germline, CDR1 is MDHEN and CDR2 SYDVKM. Between the trimmed V and J ends, which lost 2 bases and 8 bases, there was a span of 9 bases. This CDR3 comprises 12 residues. The CDR3 reads CASSLVYSEAFF. The DNA of the CDR3 is TGTGCCAGCAGTTTAGTCTATAGCGAAGCTTTCTTT.

The chain employs TRBV10-3 and TRBJ2-2; TRBD2 matches at 11 bases. V lost 0 bases, J lost 0 bases, and 0 bases stayed unmatched. CDR1 ENHRY and CDR2 SYGVKD come from the germline V gene. The CDR3 contains 17 residues. The CDR3 DNA reads TGTGCCATCAGTGAGTCGACTAGCGGGACGAACACCGGGGAGCTGTTTTTT. Its translation: CAISESTSGTNTGELFF.

V gene TRBV5-1 combines with J gene TRBJ2-1; 9 nucleotides agree with TRBD1. V lost 4 bases and J lost 3; bases outside the gene matches: 8. This CDR3 region has 16 residues. Germline V gene sequence: CDR1 SGHRS, CDR2 YFSETQ. CDR3 DNA sequence: TGCGCCAGCAGCCGCGGAGGGACAGGGAACTACAATGAGCAGTTCTTC. This gives the protein CASSRGGTGNYNEQFF.

Here the CDR3 reads CASSPGGANVLTF. CDR3 DNA sequence: TGTGCCAGCTCACCAGGCGGGGCCAACGTCCTGACTTTC. V usage is TRBV18 and J usage is TRBJ2-6; D is uncertain. The CDR3 extends over 13 amino acids. Germline V gives CDR1 KGHSH, CDR2 LQKENI. The V gene lost 2 bases and the J gene lost 4 bases, with 3 bases spanning the gap.

The chain has TRBV11-2 and TRBJ1-2, with 7 bases fitting TRBD1. Germline V lookup: CDR1 SGHAT, CDR2 FQNNGV. This CDR3 spans 15 amino acids. V lost 10 bases, J lost 1 base, and 12 bases stayed unmatched. The DNA for the CDR3 is TGTGCCACCTTTGAAGAGACAGGGCGTAACTATGGCTACACCTTC. Protein product: CATFEETGRNYGYTF. The variable domain in full, with the rest retrieved from reference TRBV11-2 and TRBJ1-2, is EAGVAQSPRYKIIEKRQSVAFWCNPISGHATLYWYQQILGQGPKLLIQFQNNGVVDDSQLPKDRFSAERLKGVDSTLKIQPAKLEDSAVYLCATFEETGRNYGYTFGSGTRLTVV.

The chain couples TRBV6-1 to TRBJ2-1, with TRBD1 identical over 7 bases. CDR1 is MNHNS and CDR2 is SASEGT in the germline V gene. This CDR3 comprises 16 residues. V gave up 2 bases and J gave up 2 bases; unmatched junction bases: 6. In DNA form, the CDR3 reads TGTGCCAGCAGTGAACCTTCGGGACAGCCCTACAATGAGCAGTTCTTC. This codes for CASSEPSGQPYNEQFF.

The CDR3 sequence: CASSDSLGAPLHF. Here the CDR3 DNA reads TGTGCCAGCAGTGACTCGCTGGGAGCACCCCTCCACTTT. The chain couples TRBV6-4 to TRBJ1-6; D gene ambiguous. The CDR3 length is 13 residues. Germline V gives CDR1 MRHNA, CDR2 SNTAGT. Trimming pared 0 bases from V and 11 bases from J, leaving 8 bases between.

This sequence joins TRBV28 and TRBJ1-1; tentative D call: TRBD1 (5 bases). The CDR3 consists of 17 residues. Germline-derived CDR1 and CDR2 are MDHEN and SYDVKM. V was trimmed by 1 base and J by 4 bases, leaving 19 bases between them. DNA for the CDR3: TGTGCCAGCAGTTTATCCAGGGCAGTGGGGTTGGGCACTGAAGCTTTCTTT. The encoded protein is CASSLSRAVGLGTEAFF.

V and J are TRBV6-1 and TRBJ1-4; perhaps TRBD1 as D (6 bases). V shed 4 bases and J shed 3 bases, with 9 bases lying between them. This CDR3 has 14 residues. Germline CDR1 and CDR2: MNHNS and SASEGT. Written as DNA, the CDR3 is TGTGCCAGCAGTGGCCGGACAGCTAATGAAAAACTGTTTTTT. This sequence encodes CASSGRTANEKLFF.

In this sample, this clone turned up once. The genes are TRBV10-3 and TRBJ2-2, with 7 nucleotides matching TRBD1. The J segment lost 7 bases and the V segment lost 9 bases, leaving 8 bases of the junction unmatched. From germline, CDR1 is ENHRY and CDR2 SYGVKD. The CDR3 is 13 residues long. CDR3 bases: TGTGCCATGACAGGGAGTCCGGTCGGGGAGCTGTTTTTT. This sequence encodes CAMTGSPVGELFF.

The rearrangement joins TRBV19 to TRBJ2-5; TRBD1 might be the D (5 bases). Germline loops: CDR1 LNHDA, CDR2 SQIVND (reference sequence). The CDR3 covers 15 residues. V lost 3 bases to trimming and J lost 0 bases, with 11 bases between them. CDR3 in amino acids: CASSIAGLYQETQYF. The DNA of the CDR3 is TGTGCCAGTAGTATTGCAGGGCTGTACCAAGAGACCCAGTACTTC.

The chain combines TRBV12-2 with TRBJ2-7; the D call in the table, TRBD2, was not verified against the DNA. TRBV12-2 constitutes a pseudogene. The CDR3 loop spans 23 amino acids. The CDR3: CASRLVAFWGLAGGGISSYEQYF. The CDR3 coding sequence is TGTGCAAGTCGCTTAGTGGCTTTTTGGGGACTAGCGGGAGGAGGGATAAGCTCCTACGAGCAGTACTTC.

This clone was observed a few times. The chain couples TRBV30 to TRBJ1-5, with 8 bases matching TRBD1. CDR3 length: 16 residues. Looked up from germline, CDR1 is GTSNPN and CDR2 is SVGIG (reference sequence). Unmatched junction bases numbered 7, after V lost 1 base and J lost 2 bases. Here the CDR3 DNA reads TGTGCCTGGAGTGATTACACAGGGGGTCGCAATCAGCCCCAGCATTTT. Translating it yields CAWSDYTGGRNQPQHF.

This chain uses TRBV6-5 with TRBJ2-2; maybe TRBD1 (6 bases). V was clipped by 7 bases and J by 5 bases, with 11 bases between them. Germline lookup yields CDR1 MNHEY and CDR2 SVGAGI. CDR3 length: 13 residues. The CDR3 nucleotides read TGTGCCAGCACCACAGGGTGGACCGGGGAGCTGTTTTTT. Translated, it gives CASTTGWTGELFF.

The chain has TRBV3-1 (or the pseudogene TRBV3-2) and TRBJ1-2; weak D call: TRBD1 (5 bases). Germline CDR1 reads LGHDT; CDR2 reads YNNKEL (reference sequence). The CDR3 length is 14 residues. Trimming removed 2 bases from V and 7 bases from J, with 14 bases in between. CDR3 coding DNA: TGTGCCAGCAGCCAATATCAGGGTGAGGCTGGCTACACCTTC. It codes for CASSQYQGEAGYTF.

The rearrangement links TRBV28 to TRBJ2-2, with 9 bases aligning to TRBD2. From germline, CDR1 is MDHEN and CDR2 SYDVKM. The CDR3 is 21 amino acids. With V trimmed by 1 base and J by 3 bases, 18 bases remained unmatched. CDR3 in DNA: TGTGCCAGCAGTTTATCCTCCCTATTTTCTAGCGGGATGCGAGACACCGGGGAGCTGTTTTTT. Translated: CASSLSSLFSSGMRDTGELFF.

This clone was observed a single time. The chain carries TRBV12-3 or TRBV12-4 and TRBJ1-5, with D hard to call. Trimming took 1 base from V and 9 from J, leaving 7 bases between them. CDR3 length: 12 amino acids. The CDR3 sequence is CASSLGAGPQHF. CDR3 nucleotide sequence: TGTGCCAGCAGTTTAGGGGCGGGGCCCCAGCATTTT.

To note about this clone: A much larger clone differs by one base, so this may be a read error. The V gene is TRBV5-6, the J gene TRBJ1-6; TRBD1 matches 7 bases. V lost 4 bases to trimming and J lost 5 bases; unmatched junction nucleotides: 3. CDR1 is SGHDT, CDR2 YYEEEE, per germline. This CDR3 has 14 residues. In DNA form, the CDR3 reads TGTGCCAGCAGCCCGACAGGGAATAATTCACCCCTCCACTTT. Protein sequence: CASSPTGNNSPLHF.

This chain joins TRBV7-2 and TRBJ2-4; 8 bases agree with TRBD1. The CDR3 extends over 15 amino acids. V lost 5 bases to trimming and J lost 5 bases; unmatched junction nucleotides: 8. Germline-derived CDR1 and CDR2 are SGHTA and FQGNSA. For the CDR3, the DNA is TGTGCCAGCAGCCTAGGGACAGGAGTCGAAAACATTCAGTACTTC. Translating it yields CASSLGTGVENIQYF.

A few counts support this clone. The V call is TRBV20-1, the J call TRBJ2-7; TRBD1 is a possible D gene (6 bases). This CDR3 spans 15 amino acids. Germline-derived CDR1 and CDR2 are DFQATT and SNEGSKA (reference sequence). Trimming removed 3 bases from V and 5 bases from J, with 20 bases in between. This CDR3 is CSASDRNSYSNEQYF. The CDR3 DNA is TGCAGTGCTAGTGACAGGAACTCATACTCGAACGAGCAGTACTTC.

This chain joins TRBV28 and TRBJ2-1; 9 nucleotides line up with TRBD2. The V and J ends lost 3 bases and 6 bases, in that order; junction bases with no gene match: 9. Germline CDR1 is MDHEN and CDR2 is SYDVKM. The CDR3 consists of 16 residues. The CDR3 DNA is TGTGCCAGCAGTTTGTCTCGCGGGGGGGGGCGCAATGAGCAGTTCTTC. Translating gives CASSLSRGGGRNEQFF.

This rearrangement joins TRBV29-1 to TRBJ2-5; 12 positions agree with TRBD1. Germline V gives CDR1 SQVTM, CDR2 ANQGSEA. CDR3 length equals 14 residues. Trimming removed 4 bases from V and 5 bases from J; junction bases left unmatched: 5. As DNA, the CDR3 is TGCAGCGTTGGGGGACAGGGGGCGCTTGAGACCCAGTACTTC. Translation gives CSVGGQGALETQYF.

V is TRBV29-1 and J is TRBJ2-7, with D perhaps TRBD2 (6 bases). CDR1 and CDR2 (germline): SQVTM, ANQGSEA. The CDR3 loop spans 15 amino acids. V lost 5 bases and J lost 0, with 17 bases in between. CDR3 amino acids: CSVLRLEGSSYEQYF. The CDR3 DNA is TGCAGCGTTCTCAGACTAGAGGGAAGCTCCTACGAGCAGTACTTC.

This clone has only one observation. The chain has TRBV12-5 and TRBJ1-2; 9 nucleotides agree with TRBD1. Germline CDR1 is LGHNT and CDR2 is FRNRAP. This CDR3 spans 13 amino acids. Trimming took 6 bases from V and 4 from J; bases not matched to a gene: 3. The CDR3 DNA sequence: TGTGCTAGTGGGGTGGGACAGGGCTATGGCTACACCTTC. This encodes CASGVGQGYGYTF. The whole variable domain, remainder taken from reference TRBV12-5 and TRBJ1-2, is DARVTQTPRHKVTEMGQEVTMRCQPILGHNTVFWYRQTMMQGLELLAYFRNRAPLDDSGMPKDRFSAEMPDATLATLKIQPSEPRDSAVYFCASGVGQGYGYTFGSGTRLTVV.

V usage is TRBV5-6 and J usage is TRBJ2-3; D is possibly TRBD2 (6 bases). The V gene lost 4 bases and the J gene lost 5 bases, with 17 bases spanning the gap. CDR1 is SGHDT, CDR2 YYEEEE, per germline. The CDR3 runs to 15 residues. CDR3 protein: CASSLTGQGGDTQYF. The CDR3 nucleotides read TGTGCCAGCAGCCTAACCGGCCAGGGAGGAGATACGCAGTATTTT. Supplemented by reference TRBV5-6 and TRBJ2-3, the full variable domain reads DAGVTQSPTHLIKTRGQQVTLRCSPKSGHDTVSWYQQALGQGPQFIFQYYEEEERQRGNFPDRFSGHQFPNYSSELNVNALLLGDSALYLCASSLTGQGGDTQYFGPGTRLTVL.